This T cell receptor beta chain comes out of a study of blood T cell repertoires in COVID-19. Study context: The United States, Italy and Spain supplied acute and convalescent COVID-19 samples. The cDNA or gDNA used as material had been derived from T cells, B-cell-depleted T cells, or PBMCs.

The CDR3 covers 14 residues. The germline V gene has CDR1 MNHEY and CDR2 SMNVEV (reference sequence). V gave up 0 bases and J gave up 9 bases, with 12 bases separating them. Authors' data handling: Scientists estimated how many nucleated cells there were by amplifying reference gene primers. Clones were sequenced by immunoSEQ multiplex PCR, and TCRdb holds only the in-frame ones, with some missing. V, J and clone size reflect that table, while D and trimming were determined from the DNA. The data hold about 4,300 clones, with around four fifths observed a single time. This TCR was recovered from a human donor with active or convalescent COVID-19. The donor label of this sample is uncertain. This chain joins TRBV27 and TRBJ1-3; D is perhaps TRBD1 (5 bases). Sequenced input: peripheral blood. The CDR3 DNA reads TGTGCCAGCAGTTTATCCAGGGCCTTGGGCACCATATATTTT. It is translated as CASSLSRALGTIYF.